This T cell receptor beta chain is from a study of OX40 agonist ivuxolimab in advanced cancers. About the study: Patients were roughly 83% male with ages about 23 to 79, mean 60. Three partial responders included one hepatocellular carcinoma patient and two cutaneous melanoma patients.

This clone showed up just a few times. No antigen is known for it. Germline loops: CDR1 MGHDK, CDR2 SYGVNS. Trimming removed 6 bases from V and 8 bases from J, with 17 bases in between. CDR3 length equals 14 residues. This table comes from immunoSEQ multiplex PCR, and its TCRdb copy is limited to in-frame clones, with some not included. The table lists 20,000 or so clones, approximately 80% of them singletons. Study-level results: Some patients who did not respond also had low normalized T-cell clonal expansion. Relative to CD4+, CD8+ T cells held more expanded clones on average.

The input for sequencing was CD4+ or CD8+ T cells sorted from blood, taken in a trial of the OX40 agonist ivuxolimab. The V call is TRBV25-1, the J call TRBJ2-1; tentative D call: TRBD2 (6 bases). This TCR came from an adult with an advanced solid tumor such as melanoma, head and neck, liver or kidney cancer. The CDR3 DNA reads as TGTGCCAGCAGCAATAGCGGAATGGCTGATGAGCAGTTCTTC. Its protein is CASSNSGMADEQFF. Filled out from reference TRBV25-1 and TRBJ2-1, the complete variable domain reads EADIYQTPRYLVIGTGKKITLECSQTMGHDKMYWYQQDPGMELHLIHYSYGVNSTEKGDLSSESTVSRIRTEHFPLTLESARPSHTSQYLCASSNSGMADEQFFGPGTRLTVL.